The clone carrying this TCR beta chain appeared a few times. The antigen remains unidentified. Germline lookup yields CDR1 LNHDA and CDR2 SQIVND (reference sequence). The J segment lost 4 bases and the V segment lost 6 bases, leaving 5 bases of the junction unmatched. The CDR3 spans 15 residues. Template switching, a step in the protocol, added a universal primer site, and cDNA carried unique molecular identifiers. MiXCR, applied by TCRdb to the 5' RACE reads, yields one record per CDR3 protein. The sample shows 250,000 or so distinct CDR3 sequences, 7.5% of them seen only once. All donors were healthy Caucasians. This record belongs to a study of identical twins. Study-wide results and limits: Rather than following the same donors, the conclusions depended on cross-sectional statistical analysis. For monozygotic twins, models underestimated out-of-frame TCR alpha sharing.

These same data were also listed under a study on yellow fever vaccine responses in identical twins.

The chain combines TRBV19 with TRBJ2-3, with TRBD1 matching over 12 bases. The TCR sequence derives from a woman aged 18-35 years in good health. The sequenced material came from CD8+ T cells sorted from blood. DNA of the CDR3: TGTGCCAGTAGACCGGGACAGGGGGCAGCAGATACGCAGTATTTT. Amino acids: CASRPGQGAADTQYF. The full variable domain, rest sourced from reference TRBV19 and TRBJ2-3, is DGGITQSPKYLFRKEGQNVTLSCEQNLNHDAMYWYRQDPGQGLRLIYYSQIVNDFQKGDIAEGYSVSREKKESFPLTVTSAQKNPTAFYLCASRPGQGAADTQYFGPGTRLTVL.